These 16 T cell receptor beta chains were all obtained from the same sample, sequenced in a study of tissue T cells after allogeneic stem cell transplantation. Time point here: mouse harvest day 14 after allogeneic transplant. Tail vein injection delivered 10^7 T-cell-depleted bone marrow cells and 10^6 splenic CD5+ T cells. Method: immunoSEQ multiplex PCR; TCRdb's copy keeps in-frame clones and lacks some. The sample consists of about 3,500 clones, about half of them appearing once. Sample: gut tissue. Receptors originate from a female BALB/c mouse given C57BL/6 T cells with graft-versus-host disease after an allogeneic hematopoietic cell transplant.

Remarks on this clone: Mouse gene names and germline throughout. The read finishes 1 residue shy of the CDR3 end, and the germline J gene is used to complete it. The rearrangement uses TRBV1 and TRBJ1-1, with 8 bases fitting TRBD1. Germline CDR1 is NSQYPW and CDR2 is LRSPGD (reference sequence). With V trimmed by 0 bases and J by 4 bases, 13 bases remained unmatched. The CDR3 has 18 amino acids. The sequenced CDR3 bases are TGCACCTGCAGTGCAGAAGGGGCGGGCAGGGGGCATCGCACAGAAGTCTTC. This codes for CTCSAEGAGRGHRTEVF. The entire CDR3 reads CTCSAEGAGRGHRTEVFF.

For this clone: Mouse gene names apply. The CDR3 DNA, read in part, is TGTGCCAGCTCTCCCGGGACAGAGAACGAAAGATTATTT. Encoded protein: CASSPGTENERLF. The full CDR3 sequence reads CASSPGTENERLFF. The chain employs TRBV12-2 and TRBJ1-4; TRBD1 agrees at 7 bases. The CDR3 is cut off 1 residue early in the read; its end comes from the germline J gene. Trimming took 2 bases from V and 5 from J; bases not matched to a gene: 4. Germline CDR1 is SGHLS and CDR2 is HYDKME. This CDR3 contains 14 residues.

For this clone: Gene labels here are mouse ones. The observed sequence ends 1 residue before the CDR3 terminus, with the missing tail filled in from the germline J gene. The chain joins TRBV26 to TRBJ1-1; TRBD1 is a possible D gene (6 bases). Per the germline V gene, CDR1 is KGHPV and CDR2 is FQNQEV (reference sequence). Trimming removed 4 bases from V and 1 base from J, with 10 bases in between. CDR3 size: 14 residues. CDR3 DNA (partial): TGTGCCAGCAGTCAAACAGGGAGGAACACAGAAGTCTTC. Its protein is CASSQTGRNTEVF. The whole CDR3 sequence reads CASSQTGRNTEVFF.

This clone appeared once. Gene names and germline refer to mouse. The CDR3 end falls 1 residue outside the read, so it is completed with the germline J gene. This rearrangement joins TRBV26 to TRBJ2-4, with TRBD1 matching over 7 bases. Germline trimming cut 4 bases from V and 4 bases from J; bases unmatched to any gene: 5. This CDR3 region has 14 residues. Germline CDR1 is KGHPV and CDR2 is FQNQEV (reference sequence). CDR3 protein: CASSPRDRENTLYF. Partial CDR3 DNA: TGTGCCAGCAGTCCTCGGGACAGAGAAAACACCTTGTAC.

For this clone: Germline and genes here are mouse. The DNA ends 1 residue before the CDR3 does, and the rest of the CDR3 is filled in from the germline J gene. The chain is built from TRBV19 and TRBJ2-5; 8 nucleotides agree with TRBD1. Germline V gene sequence: CDR1 FNHDT, CDR2 SITEND (reference sequence). Trimming at V came to 5 bases and at J to 1 base, leaving 0 bases not matched to a gene. The CDR3 has 13 residues. The part of the CDR3 DNA that was read is TGTGCCAGCAGACAGGGGGACCAAGACACCCAGTAC. It is translated as CASRQGDQDTQY. The whole CDR3 sequence reads CASRQGDQDTQYF.

A remark on this clone: Any gene name here is a mouse gene name. The CDR3 end is not reached by the read, which stops 1 residue before it; the germline J gene fills it in. This chain uses TRBV26 with TRBJ1-2; D is unclear. Germline values: CDR1 KGHPV, CDR2 FQNQEV (reference sequence). V lost 1 base to trimming and J lost 6 bases, with 6 bases between them. This CDR3 region has 12 residues. This CDR3 is CASSLWGADYTF. Incomplete CDR3 DNA: TGTGCCAGCAGTCTGTGGGGAGCCGACTACACC.

Concerning this clone: The listed genes are named as in mouse. The read terminates 1 residue before the CDR3 end, so the remaining end is supplied by the germline J gene. This rearrangement joins TRBV23 to TRBJ1-6. TRBJ1-6 counts as an open reading frame of uncertain function. The CDR3 extends over 15 amino acids. CDR1 is KGHTA and CDR2 is FQNQQP in the germline V gene. Incomplete CDR3 DNA: TGCTCCAGCAGTCCTCCCTATTCCTATAATTCGCCCCTCTAC. Residues: CSSSPPYSYNSPLY. The complete CDR3 protein is CSSSPPYSYNSPLYF.

A remark on this clone: Gene names and germline refer to mouse. With the read ending 1 residue before the CDR3 end, the germline J gene is used to fill in that end. The chain recombines TRBV16 with TRBJ2-3; 14 nucleotides line up with TRBD2. Germline V gene lookup returns CDR1 SGHSA and CDR2 FRNQAP. CDR3 length equals 16 residues. After removal of 3 bases from V and 3 bases from J, the junction contained 2 bases not matched to a gene. CDR3 DNA (partial): TGTGCAAGCAGCTTCGGGGACTGGGGGGGCGCAGAAACGCTGTAT. It yields the protein CASSFGDWGGAETLY. The full CDR3 is CASSFGDWGGAETLYF.

In the case of this clone: Gene names are the mouse ones. Read data end 1 residue before the CDR3 end; the end is taken from the germline J gene. The chain employs TRBV3 and TRBJ2-7; no firm D call. The CDR3 has 13 amino acids. V was shortened by 2 bases and J by 0 bases, with 5 bases between the two germline ends. The germline V gene has CDR1 SNHLY and CDR2 FYNGKV (reference sequence). The CDR3 reads CASSLRDSYEQYF. The CDR3 bases that were read are TGTGCCAGCAGCTTAAGGGACTCCTATGAACAGTAC.

For this clone: Germline and genes: mouse. The CDR3 loop is CASSGQSYNSPLYF. The covered CDR3 bases are TGTGCCAGCAGCGGACAATCCTATAATTCGCCCCTCTAC. V is TRBV19 and J is TRBJ1-6, with D possibly TRBD1 on 5 matching bases. The sequenced fragment ends 1 residue before the CDR3 boundary, so the rest is inferred from the germline J gene. TRBJ1-6 is noted as an ORF with a role that remains uncertain. Germline values: CDR1 FNHDT, CDR2 SITEND (reference sequence). The CDR3 totals 14 residues. The V end was cut by 5 bases, the J end by 1 base, with 7 bases between.

A note on this clone: Genes here carry mouse names. From the germline J gene comes the end of the CDR3, since the read stops 1 residue before it. The rearrangement joins TRBV12-2 to TRBJ2-5; D is perhaps TRBD2 (5 bases). Trimming stripped 1 base from V and 1 base from J, with 8 bases between. This CDR3 comprises 14 residues. Per germline, CDR1 SGHLS and CDR2 HYDKME. CDR3 DNA (partial): TGTGCCAGCTCTCTTCTGGGCTACCAAGACACCCAGTAC. Its protein product is CASSLLGYQDTQY. The full CDR3 is CASSLLGYQDTQYF.

Regarding this clone: Gene names denote mouse genes. The read ends 1 residue early relative to the CDR3; the germline J gene fills the gap. V and J are TRBV15 and TRBJ2-4; D gene ambiguous. Trimming removed 3 bases from V and 3 bases from J, with 7 bases in between. The germline gives CDR1 SGHND, CDR2 FRSKSL. The CDR3 is 13 amino acids. The sequenced part of the CDR3 DNA is TGTGCCAGCAGTTTGGGAGGGCAAAACACCTTGTAC. It translates to CASSLGGQNTLY. The entire CDR3 is CASSLGGQNTLYF.

This clone is termed large (0.1 to 1%). Gene and germline names: mouse. The CDR3 end is not reached by the read, which stops 1 residue before it; the germline J gene fills it in. The gene calls are TRBV29 and TRBJ2-7; unclear D gene. V lost 5 bases, J lost 7 bases, and 9 bases lay in between. Per the germline V gene, CDR1 is MSHET and CDR2 is SYDVDS. This CDR3 contains 11 residues. The CDR3 spells CASSPPTEQYF. The sequenced CDR3 bases are TGTGCTAGCAGTCCCCCGACAGAACAGTAC.

Points on this clone: Gene and germline names: mouse. The read ends 1 residue before the CDR3 terminus; that terminus is restored from the germline J gene. The gene calls are TRBV26 and TRBJ1-4; no clear D. Germline CDR1 reads KGHPV; CDR2 reads FQNQEV (reference sequence). The CDR3 runs to 15 residues. The ends were cut back, 3 bases at V and 3 bases at J, with 11 bases in the middle. The part of the CDR3 DNA that was read is TGTGCCAGCAGTCTACGGGGAGAGGCCAACGAAAGATTATTT. Its protein product is CASSLRGEANERLF. In full, the CDR3 is CASSLRGEANERLFF.

A remark on this clone: Mouse gene names and germline throughout. The read comes to an end 1 residue before the CDR3 does, leaving the germline J gene to fill in the end. V usage is TRBV3 and J usage is TRBJ2-4, with 7 bases aligning to TRBD1. Losses at the gene ends were 5 bases for V and 4 bases for J; bases not matched to a gene: 3. The length of the CDR3 is 13 residues. Germline assignment: CDR1 SNHLY and CDR2 FYNGKV (reference sequence). The sequenced part of the CDR3 DNA is TGTGCCAGCAGCGCGGGACAGAAAAACACCTTGTAC. This gives the protein CASSAGQKNTLY. The CDR3, in full, reads CASSAGQKNTLYF.

Concerning this clone itself: Gene names follow the mouse nomenclature. The read ends 1 residue shy of where the CDR3 ends; the end is completed using the germline J gene. The gene calls are TRBV3 and TRBJ2-4; 7 nucleotides align to TRBD1. This CDR3 has 14 residues. The V gene's germline CDR1 is SNHLY and CDR2 FYNGKV (reference sequence). Unmatched junction bases numbered 3, after V lost 4 bases and J lost 2 bases. The sequenced part of the CDR3 DNA is TGTGCCAGCAGCTCAACAGGGGCTCAAAACACCTTGTAC. It encodes CASSSTGAQNTLY. The full CDR3 reads CASSSTGAQNTLYF.